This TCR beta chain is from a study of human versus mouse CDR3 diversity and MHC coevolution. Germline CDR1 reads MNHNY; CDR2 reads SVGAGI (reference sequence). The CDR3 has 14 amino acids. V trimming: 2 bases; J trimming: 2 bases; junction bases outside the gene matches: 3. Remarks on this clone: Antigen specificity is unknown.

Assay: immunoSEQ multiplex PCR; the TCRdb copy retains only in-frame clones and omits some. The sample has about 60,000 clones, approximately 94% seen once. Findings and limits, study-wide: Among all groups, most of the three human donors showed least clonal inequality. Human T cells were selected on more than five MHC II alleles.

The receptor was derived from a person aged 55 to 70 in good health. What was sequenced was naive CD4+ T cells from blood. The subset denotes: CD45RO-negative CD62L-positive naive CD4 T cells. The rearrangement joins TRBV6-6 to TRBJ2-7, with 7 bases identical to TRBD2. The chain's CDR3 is CASSYGRGPYEQYF. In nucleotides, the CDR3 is TGTGCCAGCAGTTACGGGAGGGGTCCCTACGAGCAGTACTTC.